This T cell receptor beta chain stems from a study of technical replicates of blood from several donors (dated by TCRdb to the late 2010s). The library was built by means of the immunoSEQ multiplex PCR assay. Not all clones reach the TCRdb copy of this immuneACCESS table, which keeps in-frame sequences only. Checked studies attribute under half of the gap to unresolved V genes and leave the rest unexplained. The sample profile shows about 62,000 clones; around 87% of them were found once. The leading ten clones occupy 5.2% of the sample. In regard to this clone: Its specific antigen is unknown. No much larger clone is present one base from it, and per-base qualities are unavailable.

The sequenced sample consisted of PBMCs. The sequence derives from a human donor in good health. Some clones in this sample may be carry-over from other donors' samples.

Here the CDR3 is given as CASSSDSAVGNTIYF. The DNA sequence follows: TGTGCCAGCAGTTCGGACTCGGCGGTTGGAAACACCATATATTTT. Here the chain combines TRBV6-5 and TRBJ1-3; no D gene is confidently identified. The germline V gene provides CDR1 MNHEY and CDR2 SVGAGI. Reading from cysteine to phenylalanine, the CDR3 counts 15 amino acids. Just the 45-base CDR3 DNA is kept, in frame starting at base 1. Deletion took 4 bases off V and 3 bases off J, with a span of 13 bases between the germline ends.